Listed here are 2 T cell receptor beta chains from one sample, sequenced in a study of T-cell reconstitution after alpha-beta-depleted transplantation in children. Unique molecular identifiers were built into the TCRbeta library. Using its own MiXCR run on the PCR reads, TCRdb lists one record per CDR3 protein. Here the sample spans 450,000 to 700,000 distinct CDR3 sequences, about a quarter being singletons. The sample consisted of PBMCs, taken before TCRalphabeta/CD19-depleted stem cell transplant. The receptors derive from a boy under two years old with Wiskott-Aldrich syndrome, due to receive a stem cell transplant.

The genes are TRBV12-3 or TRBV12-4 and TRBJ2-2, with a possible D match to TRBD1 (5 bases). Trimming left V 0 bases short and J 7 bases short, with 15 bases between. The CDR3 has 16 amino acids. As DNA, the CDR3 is TGTGCCAGCAGTTTAGCGAGTGCAGGGATGAGCGGGGAGCTGTTTTTT. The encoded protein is CASSLASAGMSGELFF.

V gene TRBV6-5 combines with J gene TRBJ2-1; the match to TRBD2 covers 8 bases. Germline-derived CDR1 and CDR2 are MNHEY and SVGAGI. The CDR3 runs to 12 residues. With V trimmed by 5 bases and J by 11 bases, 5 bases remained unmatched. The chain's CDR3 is CASSISGSKQFF. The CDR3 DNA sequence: TGTGCCAGCAGTATAAGCGGGAGTAAGCAGTTCTTC.